This TCR beta chain was recovered during a study of T cells in Graves' hyperthyroidism and ophthalmopathy. What was amplified from RNA transcripts were TCR beta CDR3 regions. The HTBI primer set served for first-round RT-PCR of the TCR CDR3. A single record per CDR3 protein comes from TCRdb applying MiXCR to the multiplex PCR reads. Here the sample spans some 250,000 distinct CDR3 sequences, 13% to 15% being singletons. The TCR sequence derives from a woman aged 45-60 years with Graves' hyperthyroidism that later progressed to Graves' ophthalmopathy. Sequenced input: blood.

The chain's CDR3 is CASRPGGTDNSPLHF. CDR3 DNA: TGTGCCAGCAGGCCCGGGGGGACCGATAATTCACCCCTCCACTTT. The J gene is TRBJ1-6, the V gene TRBV7-3; possible D gene TRBD1, 5 bases. The CDR3 extends over 15 amino acids. V was cut by 6 bases and J by 5 bases, with 14 bases left in between. The germline gives CDR1 SGHTA, CDR2 FQGTGA.